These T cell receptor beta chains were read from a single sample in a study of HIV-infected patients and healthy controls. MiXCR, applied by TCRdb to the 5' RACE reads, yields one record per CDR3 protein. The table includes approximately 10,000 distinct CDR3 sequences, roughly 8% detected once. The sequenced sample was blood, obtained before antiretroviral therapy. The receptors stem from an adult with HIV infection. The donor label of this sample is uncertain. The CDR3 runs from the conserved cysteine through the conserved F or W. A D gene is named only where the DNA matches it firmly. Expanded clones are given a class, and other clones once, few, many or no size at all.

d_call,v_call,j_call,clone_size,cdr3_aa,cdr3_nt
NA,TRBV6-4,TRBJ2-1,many,CASSEDRFYNEQFF,TGTGCCAGCAGTGAAGACAGGTTTTACAATGAGCAGTTCTTC
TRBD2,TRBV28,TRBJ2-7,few,CASSFFLRGGRDLAAYEQYF,TGTGCCAGCAGTTTTTTTCTTCGGGGGGGAAGAGACTTAGCAGCCTACGAGCAGTACTTC
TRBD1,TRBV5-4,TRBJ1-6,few,CASSSDREVSPLHF,TGTGCCAGCAGTTCTGACAGGGAGGTTTCACCCCTCCACTTT
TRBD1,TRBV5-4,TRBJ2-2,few,CASSWGQGVTGELFF,TGTGCCAGCAGCTGGGGACAGGGGGTCACCGGGGAGCTGTTTTTT
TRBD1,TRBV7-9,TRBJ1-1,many,CASSIPDRGSTEAFF,TGTGCCAGCAGCATCCCCGACAGGGGGTCCACTGAAGCTTTCTTT
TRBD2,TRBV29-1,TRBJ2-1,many,CSVFSGSNEQFF,TGCAGCGTCTTCAGCGGGAGTAATGAGCAGTTCTTC
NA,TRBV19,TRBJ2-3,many,CASSARLGDTQYF,TGTGCCAGTAGTGCCCGCTTGGGTGATACGCAGTATTTT
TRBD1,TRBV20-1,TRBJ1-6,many,CSARDRESPEISPLHF,TGCAGTGCTAGGGACAGGGAATCTCCCGAAATTTCACCCCTCCACTTT
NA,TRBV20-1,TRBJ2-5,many,CSAPDDKWERVETQYF,TGCAGTGCTCCCGACGATAAGTGGGAACGGGTAGAGACCCAGTACTTC
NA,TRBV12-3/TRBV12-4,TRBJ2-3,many,CASSPQYRGWNTDTQYF,TGTGCCAGCAGTCCCCAATACCGGGGTTGGAACACAGATACGCAGTATTTT
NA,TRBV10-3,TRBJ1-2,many,CAISEEGYGYTF,TGTGCCATCAGTGAGGAAGGGTATGGCTACACCTTC
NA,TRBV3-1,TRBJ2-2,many,CASSQFRSFNGELFF,TGTGCCAGCAGCCAATTCAGGTCTTTTAACGGGGAGCTGTTTTTT
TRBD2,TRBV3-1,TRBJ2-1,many,CASSQGSGTSGNNEQFF,TGTGCCAGCAGCCAAGGTTCCGGGACTAGCGGGAACAATGAGCAGTTCTTC
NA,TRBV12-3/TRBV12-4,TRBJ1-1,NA,CASSARTLLTRGMNTEAFF,TGTGCCAGCAGCGCAAGGACACTTTTAACAAGGGGTATGAACACTGAAGCTTTCTTT
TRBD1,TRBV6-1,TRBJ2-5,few,CASSPSWTGEETQYF,TGTGCCAGCAGTCCCTCTTGGACAGGGGAAGAGACCCAGTACTTC
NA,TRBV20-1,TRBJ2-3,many,CSVGTPSTDTQYF,TGCAGTGTAGGGACCCCAAGCACAGATACGCAGTATTTT
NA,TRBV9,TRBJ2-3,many,CASSVLTSRDTQYF,TGTGCCAGCAGCGTACTTACTAGCAGAGATACGCAGTATTTT
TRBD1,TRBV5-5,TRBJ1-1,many,CASSLRQGSTEAFF,TGTGCCAGCAGCTTGCGACAGGGGTCCACTGAAGCTTTCTTT
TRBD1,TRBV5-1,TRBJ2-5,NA,CASSLGQGVQETQYF,TGCGCCAGCAGCTTGGGGCAGGGGGTTCAAGAGACCCAGTACTTC
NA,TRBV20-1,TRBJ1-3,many,CSARDYEVAGNTIYF,TGCAGTGCTAGAGATTACGAGGTGGCTGGAAACACCATATATTTT
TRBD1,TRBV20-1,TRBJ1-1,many,CSARDDDRGPEAFF,TGCAGTGCTAGAGACGACGACAGGGGCCCTGAAGCTTTCTTT
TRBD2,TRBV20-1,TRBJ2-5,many,CSAPRPSGDQETQYF,TGCAGTGCTCCTCGGCCTAGCGGGGATCAAGAGACCCAGTACTTC
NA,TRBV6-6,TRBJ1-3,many,CASRGSGISGNTIYF,TGTGCCAGCAGAGGTTCAGGCATCTCTGGAAACACCATATATTTT
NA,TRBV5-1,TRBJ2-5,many,CASSPSGYETQYF,TGCGCCAGCAGCCCGTCAGGGTATGAGACCCAGTACTTC
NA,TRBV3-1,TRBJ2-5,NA,CASSQEGETQYF,TGTGCCAGCAGCCAAGAGGGAGAGACCCAGTACTTC
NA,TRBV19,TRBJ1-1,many,CASSILPGQGNTEAFF,TGTGCCAGTAGTATTCTCCCGGGGCAGGGCAACACTGAAGCTTTCTTT
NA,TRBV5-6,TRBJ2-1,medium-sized,CASSLVSFWVENEQFF,TGTGCCAGCAGCTTGGTAAGCTTTTGGGTGGAAAATGAGCAGTTCTTC
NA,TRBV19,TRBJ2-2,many,CASTYRLELTGELFF,TGTGCCAGTACATACCGTTTGGAATTGACCGGGGAGCTGTTTTTT
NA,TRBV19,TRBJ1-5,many,CASIPGYNSNQPQHF,TGTGCCAGCATTCCAGGGTACAATAGCAATCAGCCCCAGCATTTT
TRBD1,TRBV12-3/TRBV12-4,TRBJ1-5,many,CASSKGQGRGDEPQHF,TGTGCCAGCAGTAAAGGACAGGGTAGGGGCGATGAGCCCCAGCATTTT
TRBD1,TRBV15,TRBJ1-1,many,CATSSGLDRGITEAFF,TGTGCCACCAGCAGCGGGCTGGACAGGGGCATCACTGAAGCTTTCTTT
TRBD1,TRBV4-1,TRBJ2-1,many,CASSQDRDRGFNEQFF,TGCGCCAGCAGCCAAGACCGGGACAGGGGGTTTAATGAGCAGTTCTTC
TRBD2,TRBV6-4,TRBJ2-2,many,CASSDSSGSTGELFF,TGTGCCAGCAGTGACTCTAGCGGGAGCACCGGGGAGCTGTTTTTT
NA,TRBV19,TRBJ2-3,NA,CASSRRVTVGRADTQYF,TGTGCCAGTAGTCGAAGGGTCACGGTCGGGCGGGCAGATACGCAGTATTTT
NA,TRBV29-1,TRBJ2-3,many,CSVEGYAKLRISTDTQYF,TGCAGCGTTGAAGGTTATGCGAAGTTGAGAATTAGCACAGATACGCAGTATTTT
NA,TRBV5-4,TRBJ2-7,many,CASSFGASYEQYF,TGTGCCAGCAGCTTTGGGGCCTCCTACGAGCAGTACTTC
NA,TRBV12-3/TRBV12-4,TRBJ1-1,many,CASTKGGTEAFF,TGTGCCAGCACAAAGGGCGGCACTGAAGCTTTCTTT
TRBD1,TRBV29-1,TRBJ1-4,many,CSVEEFQGVEKLFF,TGCAGCGTTGAAGAATTCCAGGGGGTTGAAAAACTGTTTTTT
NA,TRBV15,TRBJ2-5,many,CATSRDLGDQETQYF,TGTGCCACCAGCAGAGATTTAGGGGACCAAGAGACCCAGTACTTC
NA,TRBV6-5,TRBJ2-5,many,CASSEGPGVLTQYF,TGTGCCAGCAGTGAAGGACCAGGGGTCTTGACCCAGTACTTC
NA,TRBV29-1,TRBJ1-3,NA,CSVEGGNTIYF,TGCAGCGTTGAGGGTGGAAACACCATATATTTT
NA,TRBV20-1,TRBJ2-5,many,CSARDWQGRLTQYF,TGCAGTGCTAGAGATTGGCAGGGCCGTTTGACCCAGTACTTC
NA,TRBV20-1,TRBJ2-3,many,CSARSRTPSTDTQYF,TGCAGTGCTAGAAGTCGGACCCCCAGCACAGATACGCAGTATTTT
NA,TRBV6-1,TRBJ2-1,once,CASEGLVPSRGVNNEQFF,TGTGCCAGCGAAGGCTTGGTCCCGTCCCGCGGCGTGAACAATGAGCAGTTCTTC
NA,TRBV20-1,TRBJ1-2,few,CSARDLREGDLYGYTF,TGCAGTGCTAGAGATTTGAGGGAAGGAGATCTCTATGGCTACACCTTC
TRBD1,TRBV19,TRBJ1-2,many,CASSRNGRDRQSEAYGYTF,TGTGCCAGTAGTCGAAACGGCCGGGACAGGCAGTCAGAGGCCTATGGCTACACCTTC
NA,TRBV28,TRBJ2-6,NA,CASSHTSGANVLTF,TGTGCCAGCAGTCATACCTCTGGGGCCAACGTCCTGACTTTC
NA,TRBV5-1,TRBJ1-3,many,CASSYGGTDSGNTIYF,TGCGCCAGCAGCTATGGGGGGACCGACTCTGGAAACACCATATATTTT
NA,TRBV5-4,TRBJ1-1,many,CASSLMSGNEEAFF,TGTGCCAGCAGCTTGATGTCGGGGAACGAGGAAGCTTTCTTT
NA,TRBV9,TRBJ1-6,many,CASSVWVNSPLHF,TGTGCCAGCAGCGTTTGGGTTAATTCACCCCTCCACTTT
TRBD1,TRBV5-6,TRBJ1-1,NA,CASSAETGGGTEAFF,TGTGCCAGCAGCGCAGAGACAGGGGGCGGCACTGAAGCTTTCTTT
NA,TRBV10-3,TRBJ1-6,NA,CAISRDESPLHF,TGTGCCATCAGCCGGGACGAGTCACCCCTCCACTTT
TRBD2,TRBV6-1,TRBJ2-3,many,CASSTKGLSISTDTQYF,TGTGCCAGCAGTACAAAGGGACTATCGATCAGCACAGATACGCAGTATTTT